What follows describes a single T cell receptor (beta chain). Clones were sequenced by immunoSEQ multiplex PCR, and TCRdb holds only the in-frame ones, with some missing. Altogether some 300,000 clones are present, roughly 87% being singletons, with the ten largest covering approximately 2.2%. This specimen comes from a study of blood T cell repertoires in COVID-19. The receptor's source is a man younger than 35 with active or convalescent COVID-19. Specimen: peripheral blood.

As DNA, the CDR3 is TGTGCCAGCAGCTTGCACAGGGGGCAAGGGGCCAACGTCCTGACTTTC. The encoded protein is CASSLHRGQGANVLTF. The chain combines TRBV5-6 with TRBJ2-6; 9 positions match TRBD1. V shed 1 base, J shed 4 bases, and the junction held 3 bases outside the gene matches. Germline V gives CDR1 SGHDT, CDR2 YYEEEE. This CDR3 contains 16 residues.